This T cell receptor beta chain came from a study of technical replicates of blood from several donors. Here immunoSEQ multiplex PCR was the method, and the copy in TCRdb shows in-frame clones only, minus some. The data contain tens of thousands of clones, approximately 92% of them singletons. CDR3 size: 17 residues. V was clipped by 8 bases and J by 5 bases; unmatched bases: 13. Germline CDR1 is SGHAT and CDR2 is FQNNGV. The chain has TRBV11-2 and TRBJ2-2; 11 nucleotides align to TRBD1. Sequencing was performed on PBMCs. The sequence came from a human donor in good health. Some clones in this sample may be carry-over from other donors' samples. CDR3 loop: CASGARLGTGGTGELFF. For the CDR3, the DNA is TGTGCCAGCGGCGCTCGACTCGGGACAGGGGGGACCGGGGAGCTGTTTTTT.